The subject of this entry is one T cell receptor beta chain. Its antigen remains unidentified. The data are from a study of cytomegalovirus exposure and HLA in healthy donors. PCR used 60 Vbeta primers and 13 Jbeta primers. Profiling relied on immunoSEQ multiplex PCR, and the TCRdb table lists in-frame clones only, not all of them. The repertoire holds 100,000 to 150,000 clones, with 75% as singletons. Healthy bone marrow donors formed the donor group. Study-wide results and caveats: Sequencing probably produced one cluster of sequence variants that were highly shared. Prior analysis indicated that the majority of TCR beta V segments exhibited productivity approximately 87% or approximately 30% of the time.

V dropped 5 bases and J dropped 0 bases, with 5 bases sitting between them. This CDR3 contains 12 residues. Germline V gives CDR1 LGHNT, CDR2 FRNRAP. The V call is TRBV12-5, the J call TRBJ2-7; D is uncertain. The origin of this receptor is a woman aged 40 to 55 in good health and CMV-seropositive. Specimen: PBMCs. The CDR3 sequence is CASGPDSYEQYF. For the CDR3, the DNA is TGTGCTAGTGGTCCAGACTCCTACGAGCAGTACTTC.